These 31 T cell receptor beta chains originate from one sample sequenced in a study of graft-versus-host responses after intestinal transplantation. Their cognate antigens are unknown. Method: immunoSEQ multiplex PCR; TCRdb's copy keeps in-frame clones and lacks some. The sample shows about 94,000 clones, more than 85% of them seen only once. The sequencing used unstimulated CD8+ T cells sorted from spleen or lymph node cells, collected before intestinal transplant. These receptors were collected from a human donor who received an intestinal transplant.

The chain uses TRBV7-3 and TRBJ2-3; 12 bases agree with TRBD2. Germline loops: CDR1 SGHTA, CDR2 FQGTGA. The CDR3 spans 18 residues. After removal of 7 bases from V and 4 bases from J, the junction contained 15 bases not matched to a gene. The CDR3 protein is CASIPPYLAGGWADTQYF. The CDR3 DNA reads as TGTGCCAGCATCCCACCTTACCTAGCGGGAGGGTGGGCAGATACGCAGTATTTT.

This chain uses TRBV30 with TRBJ2-7; the match to TRBD1 covers 9 bases. Per the germline V gene, CDR1 is GTSNPN and CDR2 is SVGIG (reference sequence). With 2 bases clipped from V and 2 bases from J, the junction kept 10 bases outside the gene matches. The CDR3 sequence is 16 residues long. CDR3 in amino acids: CAWSPRSRDRAYEQYF. The CDR3 DNA reads TGTGCCTGGAGTCCAAGAAGCCGGGACAGGGCCTACGAGCAGTACTTC.

The chain links TRBV11-2 to TRBJ2-7; 10 nucleotides agree with TRBD1. The V segment lost 4 bases and the J segment 2 bases; nucleotides outside the gene matches: 2. Germline V gives CDR1 SGHAT, CDR2 FQNNGV. The CDR3 contains 14 residues. CDR3 amino acids: CASSSGTGAYEQYF. The CDR3 nucleotides are TGTGCCAGCAGCTCCGGGACAGGGGCCTACGAGCAGTACTTC.

The rearrangement links TRBV6-1 to TRBJ2-3; D might be TRBD2 (5 bases). Trimming stripped 0 bases from V and 5 bases from J, with 15 bases between. The germline V gene encodes CDR1 MNHNS and CDR2 SASEGT. This CDR3 spans 16 amino acids. CDR3 sequence: CASSEAQGPGGDTQYF. The CDR3 DNA follows: TGTGCCAGCAGTGAAGCACAAGGGCCCGGAGGAGATACGCAGTATTTT.

The chain uses TRBV6-6 and TRBJ2-6; 8 bases are a match to TRBD2. CDR1 and CDR2 from the germline V gene are MNHNY and SVGAGI (reference sequence). V dropped 5 bases and J dropped 0; count of bases not matched to a gene: 3. There are 16 residues in the CDR3. The CDR3 loop is CASSPSGFSGANVLTF. CDR3 DNA sequence: TGTGCCAGCAGTCCTAGCGGGTTCTCTGGGGCCAACGTCCTGACTTTC.

The chain joins TRBV23-1 to TRBJ1-2, with a weak D call TRBD1 (6 bases). TRBV23-1 is placed among ORFs of uncertain function. This CDR3 is built from 16 residues. Trimming removed 4 bases from V and 3 bases from J, with 18 bases in between. The CDR3 loop reads CASSRGNRAQDYGYTF. In DNA, the CDR3 is TGCGCCAGCAGTCGGGGAAACAGGGCCCAGGACTATGGCTACACCTTC.

The chain is built from TRBV7-6 and TRBJ1-3, with TRBD1 matching over 10 bases. V was pared by 6 bases and J by 3 bases, with 5 bases of the junction left unmatched. Per germline, CDR1 SGHVS and CDR2 FNYEAQ. The CDR3 is 15 residues long. The CDR3 nucleotides are TGTGCCAGCAGATCCGGGACAGGGGTTGGAAACACCATATATTTT. Its protein product is CASRSGTGVGNTIYF.

The chain joins TRBV28 to TRBJ1-3; 9 positions agree with TRBD1. The CDR3 sequence is 15 residues long. V lost 5 bases to trimming and J lost 4 bases; unmatched junction nucleotides: 6. CDR1 is MDHEN, CDR2 SYDVKM, per germline. The CDR3 DNA sequence: TGTGCCAGCAGTCGGGACAGGGCGTACGGAAACACCATATATTTT. Its translation is CASSRDRAYGNTIYF.

The genes are TRBV13 and TRBJ2-4, with TRBD2 matching over 8 bases. The CDR3 is made up of 15 amino acids. V trimming: 6 bases; J trimming: 4 bases; junction bases outside the gene matches: 8. Looked up from germline, CDR1 is PRHDT and CDR2 is FYEKMQ (reference sequence). In nucleotides, the CDR3 is TGTGCCAGCAGAAAGACGGCTAGCGGGAAAAACATTCAGTACTTC. Translated: CASRKTASGKNIQYF. The entire variable domain, with the rest obtained from reference TRBV13 and TRBJ2-4, is as follows: AAGVIQSPRHLIKEKRETATLKCYPIPRHDTVYWYQQGPGQDPQFLISFYEKMQSDKGSIPDRFSAQQFSDYHSELNMSSLELGDSALYFCASRKTASGKNIQYFGAGTRLSVL.

V and J are TRBV5-4 and TRBJ1-2; TRBD1 might be the D (5 bases). V shed 3 bases and J shed 4 bases, with 16 bases lying between them. CDR3 length: 15 amino acids. Germline V lookup: CDR1 SGHNT, CDR2 YYREEE (reference sequence). The CDR3 sequence is CASSSPETARYGYTF. Here the CDR3 DNA reads TGTGCCAGCAGCTCCCCCGAGACAGCCCGCTATGGCTACACCTTC.

The J gene is TRBJ2-2, the V gene TRBV2; possible D gene TRBD1, 5 bases. This CDR3 has 16 residues. Germline assignment: CDR1 SNHLY and CDR2 FYNNEI. V lost 3 bases, J lost 0 bases, and 11 bases lay in between. This CDR3 is CASSDPTGPNTGELFF. CDR3 DNA: TGTGCCAGCAGTGACCCTACAGGTCCGAACACCGGGGAGCTGTTTTTT.

The CDR3: CASSWDRDSYEQYF. CDR3 bases: TGCGCCAGCAGCTGGGACAGGGACTCCTACGAGCAGTACTTC. V is TRBV4-3 and J is TRBJ2-7; TRBD1 agrees at 9 bases. V lost 5 bases and J lost 0; bases outside the gene matches: 2. Germline CDR1 and CDR2: LGHNA and YSLEER. CDR3 size: 14 residues.

The V gene is TRBV5-1, the J gene TRBJ1-1; D gene unclear. Germline V gene sequence: CDR1 SGHRS, CDR2 YFSETQ. The V gene lost 5 bases and the J gene lost 4 bases, with 12 bases spanning the gap. CDR3 length: 13 residues. This CDR3 is CASSEGWGTEAFF. CDR3 nucleotides: TGCGCCAGCAGTGAGGGATGGGGCACTGAAGCTTTCTTT.

The table lists this clone with a few counts. The V call is TRBV5-1, the J call TRBJ1-1; no clear D. Trimming took off 0 bases at V and 3 bases at J, with 12 bases between the two ends. Per germline, CDR1 SGHRS and CDR2 YFSETQ. The CDR3 consists of 15 residues. This chain's CDR3 is CASSLEWRDYTEAFF. CDR3 nucleotide sequence: TGCGCCAGCAGCTTGGAATGGAGGGATTACACTGAAGCTTTCTTT.

This chain links TRBV4-1 with TRBJ2-3; 9 bases agree with TRBD2. With 1 base clipped from V and 0 bases from J, the junction kept 5 bases outside the gene matches. This CDR3 is 17 amino acids long. Germline CDR1 is MGHRA and CDR2 is YSYEKL. CDR3 DNA: TGCGCCAGCAGCCAAGTAGCGGGAGTCTATAGCACAGATACGCAGTATTTT. This sequence encodes CASSQVAGVYSTDTQYF.

The chain has TRBV28 and TRBJ1-5; the D gene is possibly TRBD1 (6 bases). This CDR3 is 16 amino acids long. The germline gives CDR1 MDHEN, CDR2 SYDVKM. Between the trimmed V and J ends, which lost 5 bases and 0 bases, there was a span of 14 bases. The CDR3 DNA follows: TGTGCCAGCAGTGAAACAGGGATCCCTAGCAATCAGCCCCAGCATTTT. It yields the protein CASSETGIPSNQPQHF.

This clone was picked up a small number of times. The chain combines TRBV5-1 with TRBJ1-5; D possibly corresponds to TRBD1 (5 bases). Germline values: CDR1 SGHRS, CDR2 YFSETQ. V was pared by 0 bases and J by 4 bases, with 11 bases between. The CDR3 length is 15 residues. The CDR3 region is CASSLAGAENQPQHF. For the CDR3, the DNA is TGCGCCAGCAGCTTGGCTGGGGCGGAGAATCAGCCCCAGCATTTT.

V and J are TRBV7-9 and TRBJ1-2; D might be TRBD1 (6 bases). Germline CDR1 reads SEHNR; CDR2 reads FQNEAQ (reference sequence). This CDR3 region has 15 residues. Trimming took 4 bases from V and 0 from J, leaving 12 bases between them. The DNA of the CDR3 is TGTGCCAGCAGCTCCGGACAGCAAGCTAACTATGGCTACACCTTC. Translated: CASSSGQQANYGYTF.

The chain's CDR3 is CASSEEGYNEQFF. The CDR3, as DNA: TGTGCCAGCAGCGAGGAGGGGTACAATGAGCAGTTCTTC. The V gene is TRBV9, the J gene TRBJ2-1; possible D gene TRBD2, 6 bases. Per germline, CDR1 SGDLS and CDR2 YYNGEE. The CDR3 sequence is 13 residues long. Trimming took 3 bases from V and 4 from J, leaving 8 bases between them.

This clone has just a few counts. The chain uses TRBV30 and TRBJ1-1, with D uncertain. Trimming removed 5 bases from V and 1 base from J, with 8 bases in between. Germline V gives CDR1 GTSNPN, CDR2 SVGIG (reference sequence). CDR3 size: 12 residues. The CDR3 DNA sequence: TGTGCCTGGGGAGTACAGAACACTGAAGCTTTCTTT. Translation gives CAWGVQNTEAFF.

This chain joins TRBV7-9 and TRBJ1-1, with no clear D. CDR1 and CDR2 from the germline V gene are SEHNR and FQNEAQ (reference sequence). Trimming stripped 5 bases from V and 3 bases from J, with 7 bases between. The CDR3 runs to 12 residues. The CDR3 coding sequence is TGTGCCAGCAGCCTCGTCTACACTGAAGCTTTCTTT. It codes for CASSLVYTEAFF.

This chain connects TRBV6-5 to TRBJ2-2, with no clear D. The CDR3 is 13 amino acids. The germline CDR1 and CDR2 sequences are MNHEY and SVGAGI. Trimming pared 0 bases from V and 7 bases from J, leaving 6 bases between. The CDR3 spells CASSYSASGELFF. DNA of the CDR3: TGTGCCAGCAGTTACTCCGCCAGCGGGGAGCTGTTTTTT.

V is TRBV7-2 and J is TRBJ1-5, with D unclear. The V gene's germline CDR1 is SGHTA and CDR2 FQGNSA. There are 14 residues in the CDR3. Trimming took 2 bases from V and 1 from J, leaving 6 bases between them. CDR3 region: CASSLLQSNQPQHF. In DNA form, the CDR3 reads TGTGCCAGCAGCTTACTACAGAGCAATCAGCCCCAGCATTTT.

The V gene is TRBV6-1, the J gene TRBJ2-7, with 7 bases matching TRBD1. V trimming: 1 base; J trimming: 1 base; junction bases outside the gene matches: 7. The CDR3 is 16 residues long. CDR1 and CDR2 from the germline V gene are MNHNS and SASEGT. DNA of the CDR3: TGTGCCAGCAGTGAAGGACAGGGAATCTTGTCCTACGAGCAGTACTTC. Translation: CASSEGQGILSYEQYF.

The rearrangement links TRBV4-3 to TRBJ1-3; D not certain. The CDR3 sequence is 16 residues long. Germline CDR1 and CDR2: LGHNA and YSLEER. Trimming pared 4 bases from V and 4 bases from J, leaving 17 bases between. In nucleotides, the CDR3 is TGCGCCAGCAGCCCCGCCCGTGCGGGTTTAGGAAACACCATATATTTT. Its protein product is CASSPARAGLGNTIYF.

The J gene is TRBJ2-6, the V gene TRBV7-9; D is possibly TRBD1 (5 bases). Germline assignment: CDR1 SEHNR and CDR2 FQNEAQ (reference sequence). Trimming stripped 3 bases from V and 2 bases from J, with 11 bases between. The CDR3 spans 16 residues. The CDR3 sequence: CASSFEEGAGANVLTF. The CDR3, as DNA: TGTGCCAGCAGCTTTGAGGAAGGGGCTGGGGCCAACGTCCTGACTTTC.

The rearrangement joins TRBV5-1 to TRBJ2-7, with D perhaps TRBD1 (6 bases). Germline V lookup: CDR1 SGHRS, CDR2 YFSETQ. Trimming cost V 4 bases and J 3 bases, with 8 bases left between them. This CDR3 is 12 amino acids long. DNA for the CDR3: TGCGCCAGCAGCCCACAGGGCTACGAGCAGTACTTC. Amino acid sequence: CASSPQGYEQYF.

V is TRBV19 and J is TRBJ2-7, with a weak D call TRBD1 (6 bases). Per the germline V gene, CDR1 is LNHDA and CDR2 is SQIVND (reference sequence). V was shortened by 3 bases and J by 2 bases, with 14 bases between the two germline ends. This CDR3 is 15 amino acids long. Written as DNA, the CDR3 is TGTGCCAGTAGTATCTCCGGGACATACACCTACGAGCAGTACTTC. It translates to CASSISGTYTYEQYF.

This sequence joins TRBV5-1 and TRBJ2-7; TRBD2 aligns across 7 bases. Per the germline V gene, CDR1 is SGHRS and CDR2 is YFSETQ. The CDR3 runs to 14 residues. Trimming at V came to 0 bases and at J to 5 bases, leaving 5 bases not matched to a gene. The CDR3 DNA reads TGCGCCAGCAGCTTGGCGGGCGGGAGTAACGAGCAGTACTTC. It codes for CASSLAGGSNEQYF. Combining the CDR3 with reference TRBV5-1 and TRBJ2-7 gives the whole variable domain KAGVTQTPRYLIKTRGQQVTLSCSPISGHRSVSWYQQTPGQGLQFLFEYFSETQRNKGNFPGRFSGRQFSNSRSEMNVSTLELGDSALYLCASSLAGGSNEQYFGPGTRLTVT.

The V and J genes are TRBV4-3 and TRBJ2-2; D is undetermined. Trimming left V 0 bases short and J 1 base short, with 6 bases between. This CDR3 spans 15 amino acids. Germline V gene sequence: CDR1 LGHNA, CDR2 YSLEER. The CDR3, as DNA: TGCGCCAGCAGCCAAGATGAGCGGAACACCGGGGAGCTGTTTTTT. Amino acid sequence: CASSQDERNTGELFF.

This rearrangement joins TRBV2 to TRBJ2-6, with TRBD2 matching 14 bases. The germline CDR1 and CDR2 sequences are SNHLY and FYNNEI. With 7 bases clipped from V and 2 bases from J, the junction kept 7 bases outside the gene matches. The CDR3 loop spans 18 amino acids. Here the CDR3 DNA reads TGTGCCAGCACCGGGACTAGCGGGAGTGCAACTGGGGCCAACGTCCTGACTTTC. This translates into CASTGTSGSATGANVLTF. Full variable domain (rest looked up from reference TRBV2 and TRBJ2-6): EPEVTQTPSHQVTQMGQEVILRCVPISNHLYFYWYRQILGQKVEFLVSFYNNEISEKSEIFDDQFSVERPDGSNFTLKIRSTKLEDSAMYFCASTGTSGSATGANVLTFGAGSRLTVL.